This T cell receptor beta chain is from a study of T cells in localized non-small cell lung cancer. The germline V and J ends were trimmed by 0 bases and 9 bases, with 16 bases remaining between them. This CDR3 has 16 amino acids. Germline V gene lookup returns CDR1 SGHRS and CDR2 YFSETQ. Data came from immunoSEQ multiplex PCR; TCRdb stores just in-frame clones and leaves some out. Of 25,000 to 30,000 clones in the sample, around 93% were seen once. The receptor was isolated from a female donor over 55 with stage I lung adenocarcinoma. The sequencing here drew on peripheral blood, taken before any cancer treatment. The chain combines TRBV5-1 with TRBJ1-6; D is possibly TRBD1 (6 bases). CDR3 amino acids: CASSLGLQGFRSPLHF. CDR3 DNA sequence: TGCGCCAGCAGCTTGGGGTTACAGGGTTTTCGTTCACCCCTCCACTTT.